This T cell receptor (beta chain) emerged from a study of T-cell memory formation after mild COVID-19 (TCRdb year 2021). About the investigation overall: TCR sequence clusters from the two donors were found to be largely donor specific. T-cell clones expanding and contracting after mild COVID-19 in a couple of donors were tracked by longitudinal TCRalpha and TCRbeta repertoire sequencing. Two young, previously healthy adult volunteers, one female and one male, were included in the cohort.

The germline V gene (reference sequence) specifies DFQATT as CDR1 and SNEGSKA as CDR2. V ends up 6 bases short and J 5 bases short, with an unmatched junction base count of 5. Including cysteine and phenylalanine, the CDR3 has 14 amino acids. The only DNA kept is the CDR3, 42 bases in frame from the first base. PBMCs were isolated by Ficoll-Paque density gradient centrifugation. Of note for this clonotype: It has no known antigen specificity. No qualities accompany the bases; no much larger clone lies one base away.

The instrument given in TCRdb is Illumina NovaSeq 6000. TCRalpha and TCRbeta cDNA libraries were built by 5'RACE with constant-segment primers, adding sample barcodes and unique molecular identifiers. RNA was extracted from every sample with Trizol reagent. The libraries were amplified in two PCR steps, and the second step added a second sample barcode and Illumina TruSeq adapters. Libraries were sequenced on an Illumina NovaSeq with 2 x 150 bp paired-end reads. The published analysis was carried out like this. The reads were demultiplexed and collapsed into UMI-guided consensus sequences using migec v1.2.7. With mixcr v2.1.11, UMI consensuses were aligned to TRA and TRB V and J templates and assembled into clonotypes. Clonotypes were classified as expanded or contracted when called significant by both edgeR and NoisET, with noise models trained on biological replicates. For edgeR calls, a false discovery rate-adjusted p below 0.01 and a log2 fold-change threshold of 1 were applied. As an exploratory analysis of dynamics, max-normalized trajectories of the 1000 most abundant clonotypes were examined by PCA with hierarchical clustering. The CD4 or CD8 phenotype of responding clones was assigned using the separately sequenced CD4+ and CD8+ repertoires. TCRdb itself trimmed the public reads at Q25 with fastp, ran MiXCR and retained productive beta chains. Rows with a matching CDR3 protein are joined into one entry that keeps the most common DNA and genes. TCRdb's processing, not the study's, gives the V and J calls here. This sample holds hundreds of thousands of distinct CDR3 sequences; roughly 18% were observed only once. Roughly 21% of the sample is taken by the ten largest.

General study outcomes and caveats: Only a couple of mild cases were covered in the study, and larger cohorts including severe cases with pre-infection samples were considered necessary. Contracting CD4+ clones were found mainly in CM and EM memory subsets, while CD8+ clones were enriched in EMRA. Whether the second-wave clones peaking on day 37 were SARS-CoV-2 specific was not confirmed. Some responding clones were detected in pre-infection memory, which suggested that pre-existing cross-reactive memory T cells had joined the SARS-CoV-2 response. From day 15 to 85, contracting clones showed balanced CD4/CD8 phenotypes, whereas a second wave of clones that expanded from day 15 to 37 leaned towards CD4+.

The origin of this receptor is a man between 18 and 35 years old who had mild COVID-19 (a few samples of this study predate the infection). The sample titles of this study are shuffled in the database, so cell type and time point are left out; the donor was told from shared clones. The sample was PBMCs or a T cell subset sorted from them (not recorded which). The chain is encoded by TRBV20-1 joined to TRBJ2-5; the central 14 bases match TRBD2. The CDR3 here reads CSAKRTSGGETQYF. The nucleotide sequence is TGCAGTGCGAAACGGACTAGCGGGGGGGAGACCCAGTACTTC.